The 23 T cell receptor beta chains listed next were all sequenced from one sample in a study of blood T cell repertoires in COVID-19. The repertoire was sequenced with immunoSEQ multiplex PCR; TCRdb's copy has only in-frame clones and lacks some. The sample lists around 81,000 clones; approximately 80% were seen once. The source material was peripheral blood. All receptors derive from a human donor in a cohort sampled during active COVID-19.

The rearrangement links TRBV11-3 to TRBJ2-7; 7 nucleotides line up with TRBD1. CDR3 length: 15 amino acids. After removal of 0 bases from V and 3 bases from J, the junction contained 5 bases not matched to a gene. Germline CDR1 is SGHNT and CDR2 is YENEEA. The CDR3 coding sequence is TGTGCCAGCAGCTTAGATGGAGGACAGGACTACGAGCAGTACTTC. Its translation is CASSLDGGQDYEQYF.

The chain has TRBV6-5 and TRBJ1-1; TRBD1 matches at 7 bases. V shed 4 bases and J 1 base; nucleotides not matched to a gene: 3. CDR1 and CDR2 from the germline V gene are MNHEY and SVGAGI. The CDR3 has 14 residues. CDR3 DNA sequence: TGTGCCAGCAGTTCACGGACAGGGAACACTGAAGCTTTCTTT. This translates into CASSSRTGNTEAFF.

This rearrangement joins TRBV6-5 to TRBJ1-3; D gene unclear. The CDR3 contains 14 residues. CDR1 is MNHEY and CDR2 is SVGAGI in the germline V gene. Trimming took off 6 bases at V and 0 bases at J, with 9 bases between the two ends. This chain's CDR3 is CASRRDNSGNTIYF. CDR3 nucleotides: TGTGCCAGCAGGAGAGATAACTCTGGAAACACCATATATTTT.

The genes are TRBV27 and TRBJ2-7; the match to TRBD1 covers 8 bases. V was clipped by 5 bases and J by 7 bases; unmatched bases: 7. The length of the CDR3 is 13 residues. Per germline, CDR1 MNHEY and CDR2 SMNVEV (reference sequence). The CDR3 region has the DNA TGTGCCAGCAGTAAAAGGACAGGGAGGGAGCAGTACTTC. It translates to CASSKRTGREQYF.

The chain uses TRBV29-1 and TRBJ2-1; no clear D. V lost 4 bases and J 3 bases, leaving 7 bases between the germline ends. The CDR3 has 12 amino acids. Germline V CDR1 and CDR2: SQVTM, ANQGSEA. DNA for the CDR3: TGCAGCGTTGGGCAGGACTACAATGAGCAGTTCTTC. It yields the protein CSVGQDYNEQFF.

J is TRBJ1-1 and V is TRBV21-1; TRBD1, the table's D call, was not compared with the DNA. TRBV21-1 represents a pseudogene. This CDR3 region has 17 residues. CDR3 in DNA: TGTGCCAGCAGCAAAGCGAGAGGAGGACAGGCTAACAATGAAGCTTTCTTT. As protein: CASSKARGGQANNEAFF.

V usage is TRBV5-6 and J usage is TRBJ2-2, with D unclear. CDR1 is SGHDT, CDR2 YYEEEE, per germline. The length of the CDR3 is 15 residues. V was clipped by 1 base and J by 8 bases, with 15 bases between them. The CDR3 loop reads CASSLRSPQAGELFF. The CDR3 bases are TGTGCCAGCAGCTTGCGGTCCCCCCAGGCGGGGGAGCTGTTTTTT.

This clone was observed a few times. The J gene is TRBJ2-1, the V gene TRBV6-5; maybe TRBD2 (6 bases). The CDR3 loop spans 15 amino acids. V lost 5 bases to trimming and J lost 9 bases, with 20 bases between them. Germline V CDR1 and CDR2: MNHEY, SVGAGI. Written as DNA, the CDR3 is TGTGCCAGCAGTAGAAGACTAGGTCACAGGTCTGAGCAGTTCTTC. Residues: CASSRRLGHRSEQFF.

The DNA for the CDR3 is TGTGCCAGCAGCCCGACGGGTTATGAAAAACTGTTTTTT. Its translation: CASSPTGYEKLFF. The chain has TRBV7-9 and TRBJ1-4; no firm D call. CDR1 is SEHNR, CDR2 FQNEAQ, per germline (reference sequence). This CDR3 contains 13 residues. V was trimmed by 5 bases and J by 6 bases, leaving 10 bases between them.

This rearrangement joins TRBV18 to TRBJ1-6, with 8 bases identical to TRBD1. Looked up from germline, CDR1 is KGHSH and CDR2 is LQKENI. V shed 8 bases, J shed 8 bases, and the junction held 5 bases outside the gene matches. The CDR3 covers 13 residues. The CDR3, as DNA: TGTGCCAGCGGACAGGGTCGGGATTCACCCCTCCACTTT. Translated: CASGQGRDSPLHF.

The chain has TRBV7-2 and TRBJ1-5; 9 bases align to TRBD1. CDR1 SGHTA and CDR2 FQGNSA come from the germline V gene. The V and J ends lost 1 base and 6 bases, in that order; junction bases with no gene match: 4. The CDR3 has 15 residues. CDR3 bases: TGTGCCAGCAGCTTAGGATGGGACAGGGCTCAGCCCCAGCATTTT. Protein: CASSLGWDRAQPQHF.

The V gene is TRBV9, the J gene TRBJ1-6, with 8 bases that match TRBD1. Germline CDR1 is SGDLS and CDR2 is YYNGEE. V gave up 4 bases and J gave up 0 bases; unmatched junction bases: 6. The CDR3 is 17 amino acids. The CDR3 nucleotides read TGTGCCAGCAGCCCAGGGGGCAGTGACTCCTATAATTCACCCCTCCACTTT. It specifies CASSPGGSDSYNSPLHF.

Only a few counts were recorded for this clone. Written as DNA, the CDR3 is TGTGCCAGCAGCTTGCGGGAGGGTTTGATAGATACGCAGTATTTT. It codes for CASSLREGLIDTQYF. This chain links TRBV5-5 with TRBJ2-3; 8 nucleotides line up with TRBD2. Looked up from germline, CDR1 is SGHKS and CDR2 is YYEKEE (reference sequence). Unmatched junction bases numbered 6, after V lost 1 base and J lost 5 bases. The CDR3 consists of 15 residues. The full variable domain, with the rest looked up from reference TRBV5-5 and TRBJ2-3, is DAGVTQSPTHLIKTRGQQVTLRCSPISGHKSVSWYQQVLGQGPQFIFQYYEKEERGRGNFPDRFSARQFPNYSSELNVNALLLGDSALYLCASSLREGLIDTQYFGPGTRLTVL.

V gene TRBV5-6 combines with J gene TRBJ1-4, with D hard to call. The CDR3 loop spans 14 amino acids. Germline-derived CDR1 and CDR2 are SGHDT and YYEEEE. Trimming pared 4 bases from V and 3 bases from J, leaving 10 bases between. The CDR3 reads CASSPRGPNEKLFF. The CDR3 nucleotides are TGTGCCAGCAGCCCACGGGGTCCTAATGAAAAACTGTTTTTT.

This chain joins TRBV21-1 and TRBJ2-1; the DNA was not used to check the table's D call, TRBD1. TRBV21-1 is classified as a pseudogene. The CDR3 extends over 18 amino acids. The CDR3 bases are TGTGCCAGCAGCAAAGAACTCCTGGTGAGACCTTGGACAAATGAGCAGTTCTTC. This encodes CASSKELLVRPWTNEQFF.

This chain uses TRBV5-1 with TRBJ2-5; the match to TRBD2 covers 12 bases. Germline CDR1 SGHRS, CDR2 YFSETQ. V trimming: 3 bases; J trimming: 2 bases; junction bases outside the gene matches: 5. The CDR3 is made up of 16 amino acids. DNA of the CDR3: TGCGCCAGCAGCTCGTGGGGGACTAGCGGGCAAGAGACCCAGTACTTC. As protein: CASSSWGTSGQETQYF. The complete variable domain, with remaining parts taken from reference TRBV5-1 and TRBJ2-5, reads KAGVTQTPRYLIKTRGQQVTLSCSPISGHRSVSWYQQTPGQGLQFLFEYFSETQRNKGNFPGRFSGRQFSNSRSEMNVSTLELGDSALYLCASSSWGTSGQETQYFGPGTRLLVL.

The chain joins TRBV7-9 to TRBJ2-3, with 14 bases identical to TRBD2. V shed 5 bases, J shed 9 bases, and the junction held 10 bases outside the gene matches. The CDR3 runs to 16 residues. Germline CDR1 is SEHNR and CDR2 is FQNEAQ (reference sequence). The CDR3 loop reads CASSTWTSGGRGTQYF. In DNA, the CDR3 is TGTGCCAGCAGCACCTGGACTAGCGGGGGGAGGGGGACGCAGTATTTT.

The V call is TRBV19, the J call TRBJ1-6, with D perhaps matching TRBD1 (5 bases). In germline, CDR1 is LNHDA, CDR2 SQIVND (reference sequence). There are 16 residues in the CDR3. Trimming removed 3 bases at V and 10 bases at J, with 19 bases between. As DNA, the CDR3 is TGTGCCAGTAGTATTGGCGGGGCCATAATAGGATCACCCCTCCACTTT. It encodes CASSIGGAIIGSPLHF.

The chain recombines TRBV12-3 or TRBV12-4 with TRBJ2-6; D not certain. With 6 bases removed from V and 0 bases from J, the gap between germline ends came to 3 bases. The CDR3 length is 13 residues. In nucleotides, the CDR3 is TGTGCCAGCAGCTTCTCTGGGGCCAACGTCCTGACTTTC. Encoded protein: CASSFSGANVLTF.

V gene TRBV27 combines with J gene TRBJ1-1; D ambiguous. CDR1 and CDR2 (germline): MNHEY, SMNVEV (reference sequence). The CDR3 covers 13 residues. Trimming removed 3 bases at V and 7 bases at J, with 12 bases between. CDR3 nucleotides: TGTGCCAGCAGTTTTCTTTCGTCCTTTGAAGCTTTCTTT. Its translation: CASSFLSSFEAFF.

The chain is built from TRBV6-5 and TRBJ1-5; no definite D call. The CDR3 has 13 amino acids. Germline loops: CDR1 MNHEY, CDR2 SVGAGI. V was clipped by 8 bases and J by 4 bases, with 12 bases between them. CDR3 DNA sequence: TGTGCCAGCTTGGACTCTGGTAATCAGCCCCAGCATTTT. Translated: CASLDSGNQPQHF.

The count of this clone is one. This chain links TRBV14 with TRBJ1-3; a possible D gene is TRBD1 (6 bases). V gave up 3 bases and J gave up 1 base, with 16 bases separating them. The length of the CDR3 is 17 residues. The germline gives CDR1 SGHDN, CDR2 FVKESK. Written as DNA, the CDR3 is TGTGCCAGCAGCCAGACCAGGGGCGTAATATCTGGAAACACCATATATTTT. Its translation: CASSQTRGVISGNTIYF. Based on the CDR3 plus reference TRBV14 and TRBJ1-3, the full variable domain is EAGVTQFPSHSVIEKGQTVTLRCDPISGHDNLYWYRRVMGKEIKFLLHFVKESKQDESGMPNNRFLAERTGGTYSTLKVQPAELEDSGVYFCASSQTRGVISGNTIYFGEGSWLTVV.

J is TRBJ2-7 and V is TRBV5-5; maybe TRBD2 (7 bases). Germline CDR1 is SGHKS and CDR2 is YYEKEE (reference sequence). The CDR3 is made up of 14 amino acids. The V and J ends lost 4 bases and 2 bases respectively, with 13 bases between them. Here the CDR3 reads CASSQGGGAYEQYF. The CDR3 coding sequence is TGTGCCAGCAGCCAAGGGGGAGGGGCCTACGAGCAGTACTTC.